This T cell receptor beta chain was observed in a study of blood T cell repertoires in COVID-19. Study context: The cDNA or gDNA used as material had been derived from T cells, B-cell-depleted T cells, or PBMCs.

Generated by immunoSEQ multiplex PCR, the TCRdb table keeps only in-frame clones and is missing some. Here the sample spans around 120,000 clones, under 80% being singletons. This TCR was recovered from a man aged 50-60 years with acute or convalescent COVID-19. Sequenced input: peripheral blood.

CDR3 loop: CASSVAAGTPSPLHF. The CDR3 DNA reads as TGTGCCAGCAGCGTAGCGGCCGGGACACCTTCACCCCTCCACTTT. This rearrangement joins TRBV9 to TRBJ1-6; a possible D gene is TRBD1 (6 bases). The CDR3 runs to 15 residues. Trimming shortened V by 0 bases and J by 9 bases, and 13 bases separated the two germline ends. The V gene's germline CDR1 is SGDLS and CDR2 YYNGEE.